Presented here are 15 T cell receptor beta chains from one specimen sequenced in a study of blood T cell repertoires in COVID-19. Assay: immunoSEQ multiplex PCR; the TCRdb copy retains only in-frame clones and omits some. The table shows approximately 130,000 clones, with 87% occurring only once. The material sequenced was peripheral blood. These TCRs come from a man between 50 and 59 years old with active COVID-19.

The chain couples TRBV7-8 to TRBJ2-2; D is possibly TRBD2 (5 bases). Trimming left V 1 base short and J 8 bases short, with 14 bases between. Germline CDR1 SGHVS, CDR2 FQNEAQ. This CDR3 has 15 residues. CDR3 amino acids: CASSLEIGLAGELFF. DNA of the CDR3: TGTGCCAGCAGCTTAGAAATCGGTCTAGCTGGGGAGCTGTTTTTT.

V gene TRBV5-1 combines with J gene TRBJ2-3, with 7 bases matching TRBD2. The V segment lost 2 bases and the J segment 2 bases; nucleotides outside the gene matches: 5. Germline V CDR1 and CDR2: SGHRS, YFSETQ. The CDR3 has 15 amino acids. In DNA, the CDR3 is TGCGCCAGCAGCTTCAACGGGGGGAACACAGATACGCAGTATTTT. Amino acids: CASSFNGGNTDTQYF. The full variable domain, rest sourced from reference TRBV5-1 and TRBJ2-3, is KAGVTQTPRYLIKTRGQQVTLSCSPISGHRSVSWYQQTPGQGLQFLFEYFSETQRNKGNFPGRFSGRQFSNSRSEMNVSTLELGDSALYLCASSFNGGNTDTQYFGPGTRLTVL.

This chain links TRBV19 with TRBJ1-6, with D perhaps matching TRBD1 (5 bases). CDR1 is LNHDA and CDR2 is SQIVND in the germline V gene (reference sequence). The CDR3 is 15 residues long. V was cut by 7 bases and J by 10 bases, with 20 bases left in between. CDR3 protein: CASMESQGVGSPLHF. CDR3 nucleotides: TGTGCCAGTATGGAGAGTCAGGGTGTAGGGTCACCCCTCCACTTT.

The gene calls are TRBV5-4 and TRBJ2-1; TRBD2 agrees at 14 bases. Trimming at V came to 4 bases and at J to 5 bases, leaving 14 bases not matched to a gene. The germline V gene encodes CDR1 SGHNT and CDR2 YYREEE (reference sequence). The CDR3 totals 19 residues. The CDR3 DNA reads as TGTGCCAGCAGCCCGGGACTAGCGGGGGACCCTAGGCCGAACAATGAGCAGTTCTTC. This sequence encodes CASSPGLAGDPRPNNEQFF.

The chain couples TRBV7-9 to TRBJ2-5, with 7 bases fitting TRBD1. The V gene end was trimmed by 6 bases and the J gene end by 1 base; junction bases not matched to a gene: 5. The CDR3 runs to 14 residues. CDR1 is SEHNR, CDR2 FQNEAQ, per germline (reference sequence). Here the CDR3 DNA reads TGTGCCAGCAGAAACAGGGGATTCCAAGAGACCCAGTACTTC. It translates to CASRNRGFQETQYF.

This chain uses TRBV12-3 or TRBV12-4 with TRBJ1-5; D ambiguous. V gave up 5 bases and J gave up 0 bases, with 5 bases separating them. The CDR3 is 13 residues long. The CDR3, as DNA: TGTGCCAGCAGTCCTCGTAGCAATCAGCCCCAGCATTTT. Translating it yields CASSPRSNQPQHF.

The chain combines TRBV5-4 with TRBJ2-2; 7 bases align to TRBD1. CDR1 is SGHNT, CDR2 YYREEE, per germline (reference sequence). The V and J ends lost 0 bases and 5 bases, in that order; junction bases with no gene match: 1. The CDR3 runs 14 residues. CDR3 residues: CASSLAGGTGELFF. CDR3 in DNA: TGTGCCAGCAGCTTGGCAGGGGGTACCGGGGAGCTGTTTTTT.

This chain joins TRBV7-2 and TRBJ1-6; D unclear. The germline CDR1 and CDR2 sequences are SGHTA and FQGNSA. The CDR3 is 14 amino acids. The V and J ends lost 2 bases and 7 bases respectively, with 9 bases between them. The CDR3 protein is CASSLITANSPLHF. In DNA, the CDR3 is TGTGCCAGCAGCTTAATCACAGCCAATTCACCCCTCCACTTT.

The CDR3 DNA reads as TGTGCCAGCAGCCAAAAATTCCTCTCTGGAAACACCATATATTTT. Translation: CASSQKFLSGNTIYF. The gene calls are TRBV3-1 (or the pseudogene TRBV3-2) and TRBJ1-3; D remains unclear. The CDR3 sequence is 15 residues long. Trimming shortened V by 2 bases and J by 0 bases, and 8 bases separated the two germline ends. The germline V gene has CDR1 LGHDT and CDR2 YNNKEL (reference sequence).

The CDR3 loop reads CATQDGASNEKLFF. The DNA of the CDR3 is TGTGCCACCCAAGATGGGGCGTCTAATGAAAAACTGTTTTTT. V is TRBV3-1 (or the pseudogene TRBV3-2) and J is TRBJ1-4; maybe TRBD1 (5 bases). The germline V and J ends were trimmed by 10 bases and 3 bases, with 15 bases remaining between them. CDR1 LGHDT and CDR2 YNNKEL come from the germline V gene (reference sequence). CDR3 length equals 14 residues.

This clone has a single count. The chain's CDR3 is CAWRSGGSTDTQYF. The CDR3, as DNA: TGTGCCTGGAGGAGCGGGGGTAGCACAGATACGCAGTATTTT. The rearrangement joins TRBV30 to TRBJ2-3, with 8 bases lining up with TRBD2. Germline V gene data show CDR1 as GTSNPN and CDR2 as SVGIG (reference sequence). This CDR3 is built from 14 residues. After removal of 3 bases from V and 0 bases from J, the junction contained 2 bases not matched to a gene.

The chain has TRBV5-1 and TRBJ2-1; D perhaps matches TRBD2 (6 bases). The CDR3 is 16 amino acids. Germline V gene data show CDR1 as SGHRS and CDR2 as YFSETQ. Trimming stripped 4 bases from V and 4 bases from J, with 18 bases between. The CDR3 DNA reads TGCGCCAGCAGCCCCGGGACTCTGAATTCTTACAATGAGCAGTTCTTC. Protein: CASSPGTLNSYNEQFF. The full variable domain, rest sourced from reference TRBV5-1 and TRBJ2-1, is KAGVTQTPRYLIKTRGQQVTLSCSPISGHRSVSWYQQTPGQGLQFLFEYFSETQRNKGNFPGRFSGRQFSNSRSEMNVSTLELGDSALYLCASSPGTLNSYNEQFFGPGTRLTVL.

V is TRBV7-2 and J is TRBJ2-3, with D perhaps TRBD2 (6 bases). Trimming cost V 5 bases and J 2 bases, with 17 bases left between them. The CDR3 runs 16 residues. CDR1 SGHTA and CDR2 FQGNSA come from the germline V gene. DNA of the CDR3: TGTGCCAGCAGCCGCCCGAGGGGCGGGGTCACAGATACGCAGTATTTT. Translated: CASSRPRGGVTDTQYF.

This clone was observed a single time. Written as DNA, the CDR3 is TGTGCCAGCAGCCAGGACAGGGGAGGTCGAACCGGGGAGCTGTTTTTT. Its protein product is CASSQDRGGRTGELFF. The chain is built from TRBV11-2 and TRBJ2-2, with 9 positions matching TRBD1. V trimming: 5 bases; J trimming: 5 bases; junction bases outside the gene matches: 9. The CDR3 extends over 16 amino acids. The germline V gene encodes CDR1 SGHAT and CDR2 FQNNGV.

The chain uses TRBV6-5 and TRBJ2-7, with D perhaps TRBD1 (6 bases). CDR3 length equals 14 residues. V gave up 6 bases and J gave up 3 bases, with 15 bases separating them. The germline V gene encodes CDR1 MNHEY and CDR2 SVGAGI. The CDR3 spells CASRTGQGIYEQYF. CDR3 nucleotides: TGTGCCAGCAGGACGGGGCAGGGGATCTACGAGCAGTACTTC.